One sample yielded the 15 T cell receptor beta chains listed below, sequenced in a study of patients and donors after allogeneic stem cell transplantation. TCRdb recomputed calls from the RT-PCR reads with MiXCR, one row per CDR3 protein. The sample comprises about 150,000 distinct CDR3 sequences, roughly 24% of which are singletons, and roughly 26% rests with the top ten. Sequenced sample: blood, either unsorted or a sorted T cell fraction (not recorded which). The origin of the receptors is a human donor who was either an allogeneic HSCT recipient or a stem cell or donor lymphocyte infusion donor (not recorded which). It is not recorded whose cells these are; they may come from a transplant donor.

The chain carries TRBV25-1 and TRBJ2-5, with D perhaps assigned TRBD1 or TRBD2 (5 bases each). This CDR3 is 17 amino acids long. Germline V CDR1 and CDR2: MGHDK, SYGVNS. The ends were cut back, 2 bases at V and 4 bases at J, with 20 bases in the middle. The CDR3 DNA sequence: TGTGCCAGCAGTGAACTAGCTGGGGGAGTAGTAGGAGAGACCCAGTACTTC. Translated, it gives CASSELAGGVVGETQYF.

The chain joins TRBV6-2 or TRBV6-3 to TRBJ2-7; weak D call: TRBD1 (5 bases). CDR3 length equals 16 residues. Deletions cut 0 bases from V and 0 bases from J, with 12 bases between. Germline V gene data show CDR1 as MNHEY and CDR2 as SVGEGT. CDR3 sequence reads: CASSYSMETVSYEQYF. CDR3 in DNA: TGTGCCAGCAGTTACTCGATGGAGACAGTCTCCTACGAGCAGTACTTC.

V is TRBV29-1 and J is TRBJ2-1, with 9 bases lining up with TRBD1. The germline CDR1 and CDR2 sequences are SQVTM and ANQGSEA. J was trimmed by 1 base and V by 5 bases; bases with no gene match: 6. There are 15 residues in the CDR3. CDR3 sequence: CSVRPGTGSYNEQFF. The CDR3 region has the DNA TGCAGCGTTCGACCCGGGACAGGGTCCTACAATGAGCAGTTCTTC.

This clonotype was seen a handful of times. This chain uses TRBV20-1 with TRBJ1-4; D remains ambiguous. Germline V gives CDR1 DFQATT, CDR2 SNEGSKA (reference sequence). The ends were cut back, 7 bases at V and 7 bases at J, with 10 bases in the middle. This CDR3 has 11 residues. CDR3 amino acids: CSGAAGEKLFF. The CDR3 coding sequence is TGCAGTGGAGCCGCAGGTGAAAAACTGTTTTTT.

A word on this clonotype: A much larger clone lies one base from this, so it may be a read error. CDR3 protein: CSAGDRGVWTEGFF. DNA for the CDR3: TGCAGTGCTGGAGACAGGGGAGTTTGGACTGAAGGTTTCTTT. The chain recombines TRBV20-1 with TRBJ1-1, with 8 bases fitting TRBD1. Germline values: CDR1 DFQATT, CDR2 SNEGSKA (reference sequence). This CDR3 is 14 amino acids long.

The V call is TRBV27, the J call TRBJ1-5, with D hard to call. The length of the CDR3 is 14 residues. Per germline, CDR1 MNHEY and CDR2 SMNVEV (reference sequence). The V end was cut by 6 bases, the J end by 1 base, with 10 bases between. The DNA of the CDR3 is TGTGCCAGCAGCTACGGCGGCAGCAATCAGCCCCAGCATTTT. Translated, it gives CASSYGGSNQPQHF.

J is TRBJ1-4 and V is TRBV6-6; D is unclear. Germline values: CDR1 MNHNY, CDR2 SVGAGI (reference sequence). The CDR3 length is 14 residues. The V gene lost 6 bases and the J gene lost 4 bases, with 12 bases spanning the gap. CDR3 sequence: CASSQAMNNEKLFF. CDR3 DNA sequence: TGTGCCAGCAGCCAAGCAATGAATAATGAAAAACTGTTTTTT.

In its sample, this clonotype was seen many times. V and J are TRBV14 and TRBJ1-1; no reliable D call. In germline, CDR1 is SGHDN, CDR2 FVKESK. The CDR3 has 13 residues. V was cut by 3 bases and J by 7 bases, with 12 bases left in between. The CDR3 DNA follows: TGTGCCAGCAGCCATTATACGACGGATGAAGCTTTCTTT. This codes for CASSHYTTDEAFF.

The DNA for the CDR3 is TGTGCCAGCAGCCCGGGGGGCACATGGTACAATGAGCAGTTCTTC. Its translation is CASSPGGTWYNEQFF. The chain links TRBV5-8 to TRBJ2-1, with TRBD2 as a possible D gene (7 bases). CDR1 SGHTS and CDR2 YDEGEE come from the germline V gene. The CDR3 totals 15 residues. The V end was cut by 4 bases, the J end by 4 bases, with 15 bases between.

This clonotype was recorded a few times. This chain joins TRBV12-3 or TRBV12-4 and TRBJ1-1; 7 nucleotides line up with TRBD1. The CDR3 totals 17 residues. J gave up 0 bases and V 5 bases, and 12 bases lay outside the gene matches. The CDR3 DNA sequence: TGTGCCAGCAGTGAAGGGGGCGCCTGGGTAATGAACACTGAAGCTTTCTTT. Encoded protein: CASSEGGAWVMNTEAFF.

There are a few counts of this clonotype. The chain joins TRBV5-1 to TRBJ2-1, with 8 bases that match TRBD1. CDR1 and CDR2 from the germline V gene are SGHRS and YFSETQ. V lost 3 bases, J lost 9 bases, and 11 bases stayed unmatched. This CDR3 has 15 residues. The CDR3 sequence: CASSSSGTGQREQFF. The CDR3 DNA reads as TGCGCCAGCAGCTCCTCCGGGACAGGTCAACGTGAGCAGTTCTTC.

This clonotype was counted between two and nine times. This rearrangement joins TRBV5-5 to TRBJ1-2, with 8 positions matching TRBD1. Per the germline V gene, CDR1 is SGHKS and CDR2 is YYEKEE (reference sequence). Trimming removed 1 base from V and 5 bases from J; junction bases left unmatched: 16. There are 18 residues in the CDR3. CDR3 bases: TGTGCCAGCAGCTTGAGGCAGGGGGCTTCTGGGTTTGGTTATGGCTACACCTTC. Its translation is CASSLRQGASGFGYGYTF.

The chain combines TRBV6-6 with TRBJ2-5; 11 nucleotides match TRBD2. The CDR3 consists of 16 residues. With V trimmed by 5 bases and J by 5 bases, 10 bases remained unmatched. Germline loops: CDR1 MNHNY, CDR2 SVGAGI (reference sequence). The CDR3, as DNA: TGTGCCAGCAGTAGCTCAGTAGCGGGAGGGCTCGAGACCCAGTACTTC. Protein product: CASSSSVAGGLETQYF.

The chain uses TRBV5-1 and TRBJ2-1; D could derive from TRBD1 or TRBD2 (7 bases each). CDR1 is SGHRS and CDR2 is YFSETQ in the germline V gene. Trimming pared 4 bases from V and 12 bases from J, leaving 23 bases between. The CDR3 is 15 amino acids. The CDR3 sequence is CASSPPIGGQGGQFF. The CDR3 nucleotides read TGCGCCAGCAGCCCCCCTATCGGGGGGCAGGGGGGGCAGTTCTTC. The full variable domain, with the rest looked up from reference TRBV5-1 and TRBJ2-1, is KAGVTQTPRYLIKTRGQQVTLSCSPISGHRSVSWYQQTPGQGLQFLFEYFSETQRNKGNFPGRFSGRQFSNSRSEMNVSTLELGDSALYLCASSPPIGGQGGQFFGPGTRLTVL.

V usage is TRBV7-9 and J usage is TRBJ2-7, with 7 bases identical to TRBD1. This CDR3 is built from 13 residues. Per the germline V gene, CDR1 is SEHNR and CDR2 is FQNEAQ (reference sequence). J was trimmed by 0 bases and V by 9 bases; bases with no gene match: 5. In DNA, the CDR3 is TGTGCCAGTGGGACAGAACTCTCCTACGAGCAGTACTTC. It is translated as CASGTELSYEQYF.